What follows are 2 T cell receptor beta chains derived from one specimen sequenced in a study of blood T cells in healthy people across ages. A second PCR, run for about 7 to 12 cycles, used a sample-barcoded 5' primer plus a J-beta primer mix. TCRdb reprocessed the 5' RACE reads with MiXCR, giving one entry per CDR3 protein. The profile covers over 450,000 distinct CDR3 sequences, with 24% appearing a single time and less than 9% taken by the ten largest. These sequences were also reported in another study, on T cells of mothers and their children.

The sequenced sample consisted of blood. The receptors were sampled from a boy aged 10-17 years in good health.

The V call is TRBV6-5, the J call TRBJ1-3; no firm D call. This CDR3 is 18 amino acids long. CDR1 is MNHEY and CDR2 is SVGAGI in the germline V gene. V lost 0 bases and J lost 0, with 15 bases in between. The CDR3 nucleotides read TGTGCCAGCAGTTACTCTCCGGTAGCCCTCAGCTCTGGAAACACCATATATTTT. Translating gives CASSYSPVALSSGNTIYF.

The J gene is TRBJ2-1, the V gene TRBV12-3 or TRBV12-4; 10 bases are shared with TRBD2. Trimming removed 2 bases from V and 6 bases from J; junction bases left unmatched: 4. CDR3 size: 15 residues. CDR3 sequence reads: CASSLRTSGPNEQFF. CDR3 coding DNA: TGTGCCAGCAGTTTAAGGACTAGCGGACCCAATGAGCAGTTCTTC.